The T cell receptor (beta chain) under discussion was sequenced for a study of blood T cell repertoires in COVID-19. Study information: Donors in the United States, Italy and Spain gave samples during acute or convalescent COVID-19. PBMCs, B-cell-depleted T cells, or T cells were the source of the cDNA or gDNA that made up the material.

Under the authors' procedure: Using reference gene primer amplification, nucleated cell counts were estimated. TCRdb's table, derived via immunoSEQ multiplex PCR, lists solely in-frame clones and lacks some. D and trimming come from the DNA, and the V and J calls and clone size come from that table. Among 15,000 to 20,000 clones, around 86% were seen once, and the ten largest hold about 16%. Losses at the gene ends were 2 bases for V and 3 bases for J; bases not matched to a gene: 3. The germline gives CDR1 LGHDT, CDR2 YNNKEL (reference sequence). This CDR3 is built from 15 residues. Sequenced: peripheral blood. This receptor was obtained from a human donor with active COVID-19. The donor label of this sample is uncertain. This chain links TRBV3-1 (or the pseudogene TRBV3-2) with TRBJ1-2, with 10 bases aligning to TRBD1. The CDR3 sequence: CASSQYGTGDYGYTF. The CDR3, as DNA: TGTGCCAGCAGCCAATACGGGACAGGGGACTATGGCTACACCTTC.